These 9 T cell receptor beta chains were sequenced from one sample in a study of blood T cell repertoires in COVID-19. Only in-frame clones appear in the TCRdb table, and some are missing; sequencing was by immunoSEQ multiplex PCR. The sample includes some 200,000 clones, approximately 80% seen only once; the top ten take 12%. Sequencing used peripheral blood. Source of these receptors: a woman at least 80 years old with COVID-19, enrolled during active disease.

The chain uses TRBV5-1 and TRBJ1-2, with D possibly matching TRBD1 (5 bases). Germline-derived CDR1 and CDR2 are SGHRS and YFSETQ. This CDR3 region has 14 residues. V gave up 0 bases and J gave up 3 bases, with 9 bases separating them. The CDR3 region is CASSLEGRDYGYTF. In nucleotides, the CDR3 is TGCGCCAGCAGCTTGGAAGGCAGGGACTATGGCTACACCTTC.

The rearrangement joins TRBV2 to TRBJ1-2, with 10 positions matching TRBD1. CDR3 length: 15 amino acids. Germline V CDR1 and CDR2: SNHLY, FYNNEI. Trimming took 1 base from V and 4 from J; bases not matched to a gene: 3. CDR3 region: CASSEVWTGGYGYTF. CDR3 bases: TGTGCCAGCAGTGAAGTGTGGACAGGGGGCTATGGCTACACCTTC.

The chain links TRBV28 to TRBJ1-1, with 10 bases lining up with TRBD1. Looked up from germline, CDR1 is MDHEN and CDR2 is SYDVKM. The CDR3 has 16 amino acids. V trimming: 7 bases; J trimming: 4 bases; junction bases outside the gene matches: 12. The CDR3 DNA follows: TGTGCCAGCATTACCAGTCACAGGACAGGGGGCACTGAAGCTTTCTTT. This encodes CASITSHRTGGTEAFF.

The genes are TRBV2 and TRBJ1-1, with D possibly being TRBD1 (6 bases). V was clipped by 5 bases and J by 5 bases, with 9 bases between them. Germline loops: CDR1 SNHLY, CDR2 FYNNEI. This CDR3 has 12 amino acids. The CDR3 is CASSKGVTEAFF. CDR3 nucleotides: TGTGCCAGCAGTAAGGGGGTGACTGAAGCTTTCTTT.

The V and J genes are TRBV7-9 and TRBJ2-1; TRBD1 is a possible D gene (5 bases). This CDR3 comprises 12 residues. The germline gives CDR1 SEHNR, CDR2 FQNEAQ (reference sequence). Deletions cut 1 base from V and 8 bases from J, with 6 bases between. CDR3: CASSLGRDEQFF. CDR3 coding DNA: TGTGCCAGCAGCTTAGGCAGGGATGAGCAGTTCTTC.

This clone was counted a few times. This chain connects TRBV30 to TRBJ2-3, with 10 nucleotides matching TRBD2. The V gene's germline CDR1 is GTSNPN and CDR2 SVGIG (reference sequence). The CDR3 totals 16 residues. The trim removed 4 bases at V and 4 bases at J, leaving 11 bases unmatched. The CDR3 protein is CAWTRPQRGGADTQYF. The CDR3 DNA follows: TGTGCCTGGACCCGACCGCAGCGGGGGGGCGCAGATACGCAGTATTTT.

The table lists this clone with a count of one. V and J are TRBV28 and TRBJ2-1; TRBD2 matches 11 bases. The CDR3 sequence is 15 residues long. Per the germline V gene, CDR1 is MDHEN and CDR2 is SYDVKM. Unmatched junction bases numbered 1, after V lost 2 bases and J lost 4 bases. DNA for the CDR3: TGTGCCAGCAGTTTAACTAGCGGGAGATACAATGAGCAGTTCTTC. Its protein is CASSLTSGRYNEQFF.

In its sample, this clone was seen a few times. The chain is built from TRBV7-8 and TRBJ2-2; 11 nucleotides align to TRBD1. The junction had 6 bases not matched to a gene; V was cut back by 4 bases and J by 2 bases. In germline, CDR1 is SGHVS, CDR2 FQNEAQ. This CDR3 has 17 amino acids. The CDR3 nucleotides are TGTGCCAGCAGCTCCAGGACAGGGGGCCGTAACACCGGGGAGCTGTTTTTT. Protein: CASSSRTGGRNTGELFF.

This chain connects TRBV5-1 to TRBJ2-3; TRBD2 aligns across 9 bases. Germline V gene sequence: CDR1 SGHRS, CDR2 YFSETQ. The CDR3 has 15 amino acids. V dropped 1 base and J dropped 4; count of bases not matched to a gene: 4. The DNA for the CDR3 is TGCGCCAGCAGCTTGCTAGCGGGGAAAGCAGATACGCAGTATTTT. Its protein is CASSLLAGKADTQYF.